This T cell receptor (beta chain) was sequenced for a study of control samples from healthy donors and cancer patients. The length of the CDR3 is 16 residues. Method: immunoSEQ multiplex PCR; TCRdb's copy keeps in-frame clones and lacks some. The sample lists 150,000 to 200,000 clones, about 93% seen once, with approximately 1.5% in the top ten. The receptor was derived from a man younger than 35 in good health. The genes are TRBV21-1 and TRBJ1-4; TRBD1 is the table's D call and was not checked against the DNA. TRBV21-1 is a recognized pseudogene. The specimen sequenced was blood. The CDR3 region has the DNA TGTGCCAGCAGCAAAGGCGGACAGGGAACTAATGAAAAACTGTTTTTT. Translating gives CASSKGGQGTNEKLFF.